A selection of T cell receptor beta chains follows, all from one sample in a study of cytomegalovirus exposure and HLA in healthy donors. TCRdb's copy holds only in-frame clones and misses some; the assay was immunoSEQ multiplex PCR. Seen here are 150,000 to 200,000 clones, more than 75% observed once, and the top ten hold approximately 2.4%. The specimen was PBMCs. These receptors all stem from a young man in good health and CMV-seropositive. CDR3s include the opening cysteine and the closing phenylalanine or tryptophan. D genes are given only for firm matches. Part of the rows lack a size; the others show once, few, many or a class for expanded clones.

clone size	CDR3 length	D gene	J gene	V gene	CDR3 protein	CDR3 DNA
.	14	.	TRBJ2-1	TRBV7-3	CASSLSGAGNEQFF	TGTGCCAGCAGCTTATCAGGGGCAGGGAATGAGCAGTTCTTC
.	13	.	TRBJ2-7	TRBV7-9	CASSPGHALEQYF	TGTGCCAGCAGCCCAGGACACGCGCTCGAGCAGTACTTC
.	16	.	TRBJ1-2	TRBV5-1	CASSLEEGLANYGYTF	TGCGCCAGCAGCTTGGAGGAGGGGTTAGCTAACTATGGCTACACCTTC
.	16	TRBD2	TRBJ2-3	TRBV2	CASAWGLAGGADTQYF	TGTGCCAGTGCGTGGGGGCTAGCGGGGGGGGCAGATACGCAGTATTTT
.	13	TRBD1	TRBJ1-2	TRBV6-5	CASSPRQGNGYTF	TGTGCCAGCAGCCCAAGACAGGGGAATGGCTACACCTTC
.	16	TRBD1	TRBJ1-2	TRBV6-6	CASSYDRGYRDYGYTF	TGTGCCAGCAGTTACGACAGGGGTTACCGGGATTATGGCTACACCTTC
.	14	.	TRBJ2-3	TRBV7-2	CASRRTKAADTQYF	TGTGCCAGCAGACGTACGAAAGCCGCAGATACGCAGTATTTT
.	13	.	TRBJ1-1	TRBV7-9	CASSLEGGAEAFF	TGTGCCAGCAGCTTAGAGGGGGGGGCTGAAGCTTTCTTT
few	11	.	TRBJ1-1	TRBV6-6	CASRLNTEAFF	TGTGCCAGCAGACTAAACACTGAAGCTTTCTTT
.	13	.	TRBJ2-2	TRBV30	CAWSVRFTGELFF	TGTGCCTGGAGTGTACGGTTTACCGGGGAGCTGTTTTTT
few	15	TRBD1	TRBJ1-3	TRBV9	CASSVGTGTVNTIYF	TGTGCCAGCAGCGTAGGGACAGGGACTGTAAACACCATATATTTT
.	14	.	TRBJ2-1	TRBV5-1	CASSSTVRVAEQFF	TGCGCCAGCAGCTCGACGGTGCGGGTTGCTGAGCAGTTCTTC
.	10	.	TRBJ2-7	TRBV6-5	CASSEEVQYF	TGTGCCAGCAGTGAAGAGGTGCAGTACTTC
once	19	TRBD1	TRBJ2-4	TRBV15	CATSRAGTGGSRAKNIQYF	TGTGCCACCAGCAGGGCCGGGACAGGGGGCTCCCGAGCCAAAAACATTCAGTACTTC
.	15	.	TRBJ2-3	TRBV5-1	CASSNPGLSTDTQYF	TGCGCCAGCAGCAATCCGGGACTCAGCACAGATACGCAGTATTTT
.	14	.	TRBJ1-1	TRBV7-2	CASSLTMANTEAFF	TGTGCCAGCAGCTTAACAATGGCGAACACTGAAGCTTTCTTT
.	14	.	TRBJ2-5	TRBV19	CASSIDRGGKTQYF	TGTGCCAGTAGTATAGACAGGGGCGGAAAGACCCAGTACTTC
.	13	.	TRBJ1-1	TRBV28	CASTEDLVQGAFF	TGTGCCAGCACAGAGGACCTGGTCCAGGGAGCTTTCTTT
.	17	.	TRBJ1-5	TRBV19	CASSIRVDGAGNQPQHF	TGTGCCAGTAGTATAAGAGTGGATGGGGCGGGCAATCAGCCCCAGCATTTT
.	13	.	TRBJ1-1	TRBV4-3	CASSLDRNTEAFF	TGCGCCAGCAGCCTGGACAGGAACACTGAAGCTTTCTTT
.	11	.	TRBJ2-5	TRBV20-1	CSARPRETQYF	TGCAGTGCTAGACCGAGGGAGACCCAGTACTTC
.	18	.	TRBJ1-1	TRBV28	CASTPGQGQHYMNTEAFF	TGTGCCAGCACCCCCGGGCAGGGGCAACACTACATGAACACTGAAGCTTTCTTT